A single count supports the clone carrying this T cell receptor beta chain. The data were produced by immunoSEQ multiplex PCR, yet TCRdb's version contains in-frame clones alone and is incomplete. The sample includes some 120,000 clones, about nine tenths of them seen just once. The sample comes from a study of PD-1 blockade in mismatch repair-deficient tumors. Sequenced material: peripheral blood, taken approximately 73 weeks after starting pembrolizumab. The TCR was taken from an adult with mismatch repair-deficient cancer.

The CDR3: CASSASTGVGLTQYF. DNA of the CDR3: TGTGCCAGCAGTGCCTCGACAGGGGTGGGGTTGACCCAGTACTTC. This chain joins TRBV27 and TRBJ2-5, with 8 bases that match TRBD1. Germline CDR1 reads MNHEY; CDR2 reads SMNVEV (reference sequence). The CDR3 extends over 15 amino acids. V lost 5 bases, J lost 7 bases, and 12 bases stayed unmatched.